This T cell receptor beta chain was identified in a study of blood T cells in healthy people across ages. About the study: Through template switching, about one barcoded beta molecule was captured per two T cells, as measured in model experiments.

A second roughly 6 to 12 cycle PCR used barcoded and J-beta primers. MiXCR was run by TCRdb on the 5' RACE reads, yielding one entry per CDR3 protein. The sample comprises about 280,000 distinct CDR3 sequences, 27% of which are singletons, and around 29% rests with the top ten. With regard to this clonotype: Its antigen is unidentified.

The CDR3 extends over 13 amino acids. CDR1 and CDR2 (germline): MNHNY, SVGAGI (reference sequence). V lost 4 bases and J lost 4, with 10 bases in between. Study-wide results and limits: TCR beta diversity per million T cells fell roughly linearly with age.

The sequenced sample consisted of blood. This sequence originates from a woman aged 65 to 85 in good health. V is TRBV6-6 and J is TRBJ1-1, with D possibly being TRBD1 (6 bases). Here the CDR3 reads CASSSGGGTEAFF. The CDR3, as DNA: TGTGCCAGCAGTTCTGGGGGCGGCACTGAAGCTTTCTTT.